A selection of T cell receptor beta chains follows, all from one sample in a study of T cells after posttransplantation cyclophosphamide. The method was immunoSEQ multiplex PCR; TCRdb's version includes in-frame clones alone and lacks a portion of them. The sample has fewer than 25,000 clones, more than 70% seen once. The sample consisted of PBMCs, taken after an allogeneic stem cell transplant with a calcineurin inhibitor and methotrexate. These receptors were obtained from a female patient aged 50-59 years who received an allogeneic stem cell transplant from an unrelated donor, was CMV-positive, and had chronic GVHD only. The graft donor may have contributed some T cells. The CDR3 runs from the conserved cysteine through the conserved F or W. A D gene is named only where the DNA matches it firmly. Clone size is shown for a subset of rows, as once, few, many or a class of expanded clone.

v_gene,abundance,d_gene,j_gene,CDR3aa,CDR3nt
TRBV30,NA,NA,TRBJ2-5,CAWKRASSETQYF,TGTGCCTGGAAAAGGGCTAGCTCAGAGACCCAGTACTTC
TRBV5-1,NA,TRBD2,TRBJ2-1,CASSFLSGRRDEQFF,TGCGCCAGCAGCTTCCTTAGCGGGCGGCGAGATGAGCAGTTCTTC
TRBV5-1,NA,TRBD1,TRBJ1-1,CASSYGTANTEAFF,TGCGCCAGCAGTTATGGGACAGCTAACACTGAAGCTTTCTTT
TRBV7-2,NA,TRBD1,TRBJ2-7,CASRDRGVGYEQYF,TGTGCCAGCAGAGACAGGGGGGTGGGGTACGAGCAGTACTTC
TRBV5-4,NA,TRBD2,TRBJ2-1,CASSLDGTSGYNEQFF,TGTGCCAGCAGCTTGGATGGGACTAGCGGCTACAATGAGCAGTTCTTC
TRBV7-8,NA,NA,TRBJ2-5,CASSLVWEGGEETQYF,TGTGCCAGCAGCTTAGTTTGGGAAGGGGGGGAAGAGACCCAGTACTTC
TRBV5-5,NA,NA,TRBJ1-4,CASSPGLGSGEKLFF,TGTGCCAGCAGCCCCGGACTAGGGAGTGGGGAAAAACTGTTTTTT
TRBV28,NA,TRBD2,TRBJ2-7,CASTASGILMGEQYF,TGTGCCAGCACGGCTAGCGGGATCCTAATGGGGGAGCAGTACTTC
TRBV19,NA,NA,TRBJ1-1,CASSSAGMNTEAFF,TGTGCCAGTAGTTCTGCGGGAATGAACACTGAAGCTTTCTTT
TRBV7-2,once,TRBD1,TRBJ2-5,CASSLPTGDQETQYF,TGTGCCAGCAGCCTCCCGACAGGGGACCAGGAGACCCAGTACTTC
TRBV19,once,TRBD1,TRBJ2-3,CASSHDRDGTDTQYF,TGTGCCAGTAGTCATGACAGGGATGGCACAGATACGCAGTATTTT
TRBV2,NA,NA,TRBJ2-5,CASSEGGWRETQYF,TGTGCCAGCAGTGAAGGGGGATGGAGGGAGACCCAGTACTTC
TRBV19,NA,TRBD1,TRBJ2-4,CASKTQDRARDGENIQYF,TGTGCCAGTAAGACCCAGGACAGGGCGCGAGACGGCGAAAACATTCAGTACTTC
TRBV7-2,once,NA,TRBJ1-5,CASSLSGLTSNQPQHF,TGTGCCAGCAGCTTATCAGGGCTGACTAGCAATCAGCCCCAGCATTTT
TRBV4-1,NA,NA,TRBJ1-5,CASSRFAGNSNQPQHF,TGCGCCAGCAGCCGATTCGCCGGGAATAGCAATCAGCCCCAGCATTTT
TRBV13,NA,TRBD2,TRBJ2-5,CASSLGTAGETQYF,TGTGCCAGCAGCTTAGGGACAGCGGGGGAGACCCAGTACTTC
TRBV19,once,NA,TRBJ2-1,CASTTRTIYNEQFF,TGTGCCAGTACCACCCGTACAATCTACAATGAGCAGTTCTTC
TRBV4-1,NA,TRBD1,TRBJ1-5,CASSPLYVGQGGNQPQHF,TGCGCCAGCAGCCCGCTATACGTGGGACAGGGTGGCAATCAGCCCCAGCATTTT
TRBV28,NA,NA,TRBJ2-7,CASSLNTGSSSSYEQYF,TGTGCCAGCAGTTTAAATACCGGGAGCTCTAGCTCCTACGAGCAGTACTTC
TRBV18,NA,NA,TRBJ1-1,CASSSGQMLNTEAFF,TGTGCCAGCTCATCTGGACAAATGCTGAACACTGAAGCTTTCTTT
TRBV7-3,NA,NA,TRBJ2-7,CASSLTRSYEQYF,TGTGCCAGCAGCCTCACTAGATCCTACGAGCAGTACTTC
TRBV5-1,once,NA,TRBJ1-1,CASRPDSFPEAFF,TGCGCCAGCAGACCCGACAGTTTTCCCGAAGCTTTCTTT
TRBV15,NA,NA,TRBJ1-4,CATSTQGKVEKLFF,TGTGCCACCAGCACACAGGGTAAGGTTGAAAAACTGTTTTTT
TRBV6-5,once,TRBD1,TRBJ2-1,CASNDRGGYNEQFF,TGTGCCAGCAACGACAGGGGTGGCTACAATGAGCAGTTCTTC
TRBV23-1,once,TRBD1,TRBJ2-3,CASSQRPGQDDTWVTIRPQYF,TGCGCCAGCAGTCAACGGCCGGGACAGGATGATACGTGGGTAACGATCCGTCCGCAGTATTTT
TRBV27,NA,TRBD2,TRBJ2-3,CASSFFRLAGTTDTQYF,TGTGCCAGCAGTTTTTTCCGGTTAGCGGGGACCACAGATACGCAGTATTTT
TRBV2,few,TRBD1,TRBJ1-3,CASRQGASSGNTIYF,TGTGCCAGCAGGCAGGGGGCGAGCTCTGGAAACACCATATATTTT
TRBV4-1,NA,TRBD2,TRBJ2-1,CASSQVFRGSPSRGYNEQFF,TGCGCCAGCAGCCAAGTCTTTCGCGGGAGCCCTAGCCGGGGATACAATGAGCAGTTCTTC
TRBV7-3,NA,TRBD2,TRBJ2-1,CASSPSGRGYNEQFF,TGTGCCAGCAGCCCGTCAGGGAGGGGCTACAATGAGCAGTTCTTC
TRBV4-1,NA,TRBD1,TRBJ1-3,CASSQVTGAGNTIYF,TGCGCCAGCAGCCAAGTGACAGGGGCTGGAAACACCATATATTTT
TRBV13,NA,NA,TRBJ2-2,CASSLVAYLSDRKNTGELFF,TGTGCCAGCAGCTTAGTCGCCTACCTTTCGGACAGAAAAAACACCGGGGAGCTGTTTTTT
TRBV9,NA,NA,TRBJ1-2,CASSVLPGGAWRNYGYTF,TGTGCCAGCAGCGTCCTACCGGGCGGGGCCTGGAGAAACTATGGCTACACCTTC
TRBV7-6,NA,TRBD2,TRBJ2-5,CASSLPAGGPETQYF,TGTGCCAGCAGCTTACCAGCGGGAGGGCCAGAGACCCAGTACTTC
TRBV7-8,NA,NA,TRBJ1-4,CASSTRRGNEKLFF,TGTGCCAGCAGCACGCGACGGGGGAATGAAAAACTGTTTTTT
TRBV7-9,NA,NA,TRBJ1-4,CASSLIVRVGDEKLFF,TGTGCCAGCAGCTTAATTGTTAGGGTAGGGGATGAAAAACTGTTTTTT
TRBV10-3,NA,NA,TRBJ2-2,CAIQGGVNTGELFF,TGTGCCATCCAAGGCGGGGTGAACACCGGGGAGCTGTTTTTT
TRBV10-3,NA,TRBD1,TRBJ1-5,CAISESRTGDQPQHF,TGTGCCATCAGTGAGTCCCGGACAGGGGATCAGCCCCAGCATTTT
TRBV13,NA,TRBD2,TRBJ2-3,CASSWGGADTQYF,TGTGCCAGCAGCTGGGGGGGGGCAGATACGCAGTATTTT
TRBV4-1,once,TRBD2,TRBJ2-3,CASTRTSGGTDTQYF,TGCGCCAGCACCCGGACTAGCGGGGGCACAGATACGCAGTATTTT
TRBV28,NA,TRBD2,TRBJ2-5,CASSPGLAGVETQYF,TGTGCCAGCAGTCCGGGACTAGCGGGAGTGGAGACCCAGTACTTC
TRBV28,NA,NA,TRBJ1-4,CASSLSGATNEKLFF,TGTGCCAGCAGTTTATCTGGGGCGACTAATGAAAAACTGTTTTTT
TRBV7-3,NA,TRBD2,TRBJ2-3,CASSFGSGRAQDTQYF,TGTGCCAGCAGCTTCGGTAGCGGGAGGGCCCAAGATACGCAGTATTTT
TRBV19,few,TRBD1,TRBJ2-6,CASSEGASRSGANVLTF,TGTGCCAGTAGTGAGGGGGCCTCCCGCTCTGGGGCCAACGTCCTGACTTTC
TRBV19,NA,NA,TRBJ2-2,CASRDRGPGELFF,TGTGCCAGTAGGGACAGAGGTCCCGGGGAGCTGTTTTTT
TRBV5-1,NA,NA,TRBJ2-1,CASTPRDYNEQFF,TGCGCCAGCACCCCCCGGGACTACAATGAGCAGTTCTTC
TRBV9,NA,NA,TRBJ2-1,CASSVGSGSNEQFF,TGTGCCAGCAGCGTAGGATCGGGGTCGAATGAGCAGTTCTTC
TRBV7-3,NA,TRBD1,TRBJ1-1,CASSFTSGQGTEAFF,TGTGCCAGCAGCTTTACCTCGGGACAGGGAACTGAAGCTTTCTTT
TRBV5-4,NA,TRBD2,TRBJ2-5,CASSPATSGRTQETQYF,TGTGCCAGCAGCCCAGCTACTAGCGGGAGGACCCAAGAGACCCAGTACTTC
TRBV25-1,NA,TRBD1,TRBJ2-5,CASSRRTGGWEETQYF,TGTGCCAGCAGTCGTAGGACAGGCGGGTGGGAAGAGACCCAGTACTTC
TRBV10-2,once,TRBD1,TRBJ2-3,CASSESRDSLKYF,TGCGCCAGCAGTGAGTCGAGGGACAGTTTAAAATATTTT
TRBV28,NA,NA,TRBJ1-1,CASSLGGQYTEAFF,TGTGCCAGCAGTTTAGGTGGACAGTACACTGAAGCTTTCTTT